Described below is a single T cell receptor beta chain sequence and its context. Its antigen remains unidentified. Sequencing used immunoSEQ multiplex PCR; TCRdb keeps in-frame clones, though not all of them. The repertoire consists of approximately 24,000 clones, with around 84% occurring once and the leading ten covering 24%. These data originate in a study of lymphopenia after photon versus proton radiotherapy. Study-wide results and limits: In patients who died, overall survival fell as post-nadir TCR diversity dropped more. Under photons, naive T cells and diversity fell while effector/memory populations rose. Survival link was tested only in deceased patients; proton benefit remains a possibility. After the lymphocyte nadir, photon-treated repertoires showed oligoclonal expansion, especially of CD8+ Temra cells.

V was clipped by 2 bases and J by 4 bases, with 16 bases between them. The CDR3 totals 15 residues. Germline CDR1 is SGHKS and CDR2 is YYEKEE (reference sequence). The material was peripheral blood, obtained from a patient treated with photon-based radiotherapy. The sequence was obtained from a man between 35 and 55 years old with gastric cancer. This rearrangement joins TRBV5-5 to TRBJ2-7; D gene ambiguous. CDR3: CASSFGPGSAYEQYF. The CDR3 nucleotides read TGTGCCAGCAGCTTTGGGCCGGGCAGTGCGTACGAGCAGTACTTC.